These 28 T cell receptor beta chains were all obtained from the same sample, sequenced in a study of shared clonotypes between healthy human individuals. Libraries were prepared by immunoSEQ multiplex PCR; TCRdb keeps only in-frame clonotypes and omits some of them. The profile shows about 490,000 clones, around 80% of them singletons. Sequences were obtained from PBMCs. All receptors derive from a woman aged 35 to 49 in good health. Some clones in this sample may be carry-over from other donors' samples.

The chain has TRBV6-5 and TRBJ2-7; 14 nucleotides match TRBD2. Unmatched junction bases numbered 7, after V lost 6 bases and J lost 6 bases. The length of the CDR3 is 15 residues. The germline V gene has CDR1 MNHEY and CDR2 SVGAGI. CDR3 residues: CASSLRGTSGSEQYF. In nucleotides, the CDR3 is TGTGCCAGCAGCCTCCGGGGGACTAGCGGGAGCGAGCAGTACTTC.

The V gene is TRBV6-5, the J gene TRBJ2-1, with 9 bases identical to TRBD2. J gave up 4 bases and V 1 base, and 2 bases lay outside the gene matches. There are 15 residues in the CDR3. Germline V lookup: CDR1 MNHEY, CDR2 SVGAGI. CDR3 DNA sequence: TGTGCCAGCAGTTACTTGGCGGGAGGGTACAATGAGCAGTTCTTC. The encoded protein is CASSYLAGGYNEQFF.

The CDR3 region has the DNA TGTGCCAGCAGCGTAGCGGAGACTAGCGGCACCGGGGAGCTGTTTTTT. Protein sequence: CASSVAETSGTGELFF. The chain joins TRBV9 to TRBJ2-2; 9 bases line up with TRBD2. J gave up 4 bases and V 0 bases, and 4 bases lay outside the gene matches. The CDR3 length is 16 residues. Germline assignment: CDR1 SGDLS and CDR2 YYNGEE.

J is TRBJ1-5 and V is TRBV2, with TRBD1 as a possible D gene (5 bases). The germline V gene encodes CDR1 SNHLY and CDR2 FYNNEI. Between the trimmed V and J ends, which lost 3 bases and 11 bases, there was a span of 20 bases. CDR3 size: 15 residues. This chain's CDR3 is CASSEGGATGRAQHF. CDR3 DNA sequence: TGTGCCAGCAGTGAGGGGGGAGCCACCGGTCGTGCCCAGCATTTT.

The CDR3: CASSSNRDRVGVQYF. CDR3 nucleotides: TGTGCCAGCAGTTCAAACCGGGACAGGGTGGGAGTTCAGTACTTC. This sequence joins TRBV6-5 and TRBJ2-4; 9 positions agree with TRBD1. The V and J ends lost 4 bases and 11 bases, in that order; junction bases with no gene match: 12. Germline V CDR1 and CDR2: MNHEY, SVGAGI. The CDR3 runs 15 residues.

V and J are TRBV10-3 and TRBJ2-3; D is undetermined. The CDR3 spans 12 residues. Germline loops: CDR1 ENHRY, CDR2 SYGVKD. V lost 4 bases and J 2 bases, leaving 4 bases between the germline ends. As DNA, the CDR3 is TGTGCCATCAGTGCCCCCACAGATACGCAGTATTTT. Protein: CAISAPTDTQYF.

This clone was seen only once. The gene calls are TRBV5-1 and TRBJ1-1; TRBD1 matches at 8 bases. Germline CDR1 SGHRS, CDR2 YFSETQ. The CDR3 totals 13 residues. The V and J ends lost 3 bases and 8 bases, in that order; junction bases with no gene match: 6. This chain's CDR3 is CASSYWDRQEAFF. In DNA form, the CDR3 reads TGCGCCAGCAGCTATTGGGACAGGCAAGAAGCTTTCTTT.

A word on this clone: Other DNA sequences in this sample translate to the same CDR3. The rearrangement joins TRBV2 to TRBJ2-5; D may be TRBD2 (6 bases). Germline V lookup: CDR1 SNHLY, CDR2 FYNNEI. The CDR3 sequence is 12 residues long. Trimming cost V 6 bases and J 5 bases, with 10 bases left between them. CDR3 sequence: CASSPGRETQYF. The CDR3 bases are TGTGCCAGCAGCCCTGGGAGGGAGACCCAGTACTTC.

This sequence joins TRBV5-4 and TRBJ2-3, with D tentatively TRBD1 (6 bases). Germline-derived CDR1 and CDR2 are SGHNT and YYREEE (reference sequence). This CDR3 has 13 residues. The germline V and J ends were trimmed by 4 bases and 4 bases, with 10 bases remaining between them. CDR3 region: CASSPQGPDTQYF. Written as DNA, the CDR3 is TGTGCCAGCAGCCCACAGGGTCCAGATACGCAGTATTTT.

The V and J genes are TRBV5-1 and TRBJ1-4; D is undetermined. This CDR3 has 14 residues. The V and J ends lost 2 bases and 8 bases respectively, with 13 bases between them. Germline lookup yields CDR1 SGHRS and CDR2 YFSETQ. CDR3 region: CASSFGPGVEKLFF. The CDR3 DNA sequence: TGCGCCAGCAGCTTCGGACCGGGTGTGGAAAAACTGTTTTTT.

As concerns this clone: In the same sample, other DNA sequences code for this CDR3. The gene calls are TRBV7-9 and TRBJ2-3, with D tentatively TRBD1 or TRBD2 (5 bases each). The germline CDR1 and CDR2 sequences are SEHNR and FQNEAQ (reference sequence). The CDR3 runs 14 residues. The V and J ends lost 3 bases and 0 bases respectively, with 7 bases between them. The CDR3 protein is CASSLGRSTDTQYF. The CDR3 bases are TGTGCCAGCAGCTTGGGACGGAGCACAGATACGCAGTATTTT.

This clone was seen more than once but under ten times. The chain links TRBV27 to TRBJ2-1; TRBD1 agrees at 8 bases. V shed 4 bases, J shed 10 bases, and the junction held 15 bases outside the gene matches. Germline V gene data show CDR1 as MNHEY and CDR2 as SMNVEV (reference sequence). The CDR3 has 16 residues. The CDR3 region is CASSYQPSQGAGEQFF. The CDR3 region has the DNA TGTGCCAGCAGTTACCAGCCGTCTCAGGGGGCCGGGGAGCAGTTCTTC.

This clone was picked up many times. The genes are TRBV9 and TRBJ2-1; 7 nucleotides agree with TRBD2. J was trimmed by 5 bases and V by 0 bases; bases with no gene match: 5. The CDR3 is 15 amino acids. Germline V lookup: CDR1 SGDLS, CDR2 YYNGEE. In nucleotides, the CDR3 is TGTGCCAGCAGCGTAGCTCTAGCGGAAAACAATGAGCAGTTCTTC. This encodes CASSVALAENNEQFF.

The chain carries TRBV4-1 and TRBJ2-7, with D tentatively TRBD2 (5 bases). Trimming removed 4 bases from V and 2 bases from J, with 24 bases in between. The CDR3 runs to 18 residues. Germline-derived CDR1 and CDR2 are MGHRA and YSYEKL. CDR3 coding DNA: TGCGCCAGCAGCCTTGCTAAACTTAGCGAAAGACTCCCCTACGAGCAGTACTTC. Protein sequence: CASSLAKLSERLPYEQYF.

The chain uses TRBV28 and TRBJ1-1; a possible D gene is TRBD1 (5 bases). The CDR3 is made up of 13 amino acids. The germline V gene has CDR1 MDHEN and CDR2 SYDVKM. Trimming stripped 6 bases from V and 5 bases from J, with 13 bases between. The CDR3 bases are TGTGCCAGCAGCCCCCCCGGGACGACTGAAGCTTTCTTT. This codes for CASSPPGTTEAFF.

The chain uses TRBV2 and TRBJ2-1; no clear D. V gave up 6 bases and J gave up 10 bases, with 10 bases separating them. The CDR3 consists of 11 residues. Germline-derived CDR1 and CDR2 are SNHLY and FYNNEI. The CDR3 region has the DNA TGTGCCAGCAGCGCCACAATCGAGCAGTTCTTC. Residues: CASSATIEQFF.

This clone was counted only a few times. This chain links TRBV5-6 with TRBJ1-1, with TRBD1 matching 9 bases. CDR1 and CDR2 from the germline V gene are SGHDT and YYEEEE. This CDR3 contains 13 residues. With 7 bases clipped from V and 7 bases from J, the junction kept 8 bases outside the gene matches. Here the CDR3 DNA reads TGTGCCAGCGCCGCCGGGACAGGGAATGAAGCTTTCTTT. Translated: CASAAGTGNEAFF.

The chain links TRBV2 to TRBJ2-7, with a possible D match to TRBD1 (6 bases). V lost 3 bases, J lost 5 bases, and 17 bases lay in between. The CDR3 is made up of 15 amino acids. Germline CDR1 SNHLY, CDR2 FYNNEI. The chain's CDR3 is CASSDRWQGLDEQYF. In nucleotides, the CDR3 is TGTGCCAGCAGTGATCGGTGGCAGGGGCTGGACGAGCAGTACTTC.

The CDR3 nucleotides are TGTGCCAGCAGCTCCTTAGCGCAGGCGTCGGCCGGGGAGCTGTTTTTT. This translates into CASSSLAQASAGELFF. The chain uses TRBV5-4 and TRBJ2-2, with D maybe TRBD2 (5 bases). There are 16 residues in the CDR3. V dropped 3 bases and J dropped 6 bases, with 18 bases sitting between them. Germline CDR1 is SGHNT and CDR2 is YYREEE (reference sequence).

The rearrangement links TRBV30 to TRBJ1-5, with 11 bases that match TRBD1. Germline V CDR1 and CDR2: GTSNPN, SVGIG (reference sequence). With 3 bases clipped from V and 0 bases from J, the junction kept 10 bases outside the gene matches. The CDR3 is 18 amino acids. The CDR3 DNA is TGTGCCTGGAGCGCCGGGACAGGGGGTTCACATAGCAATCAGCCCCAGCATTTT. This codes for CAWSAGTGGSHSNQPQHF.

This clone was counted a single time. This rearrangement joins TRBV2 to TRBJ2-5; possibly TRBD1 or TRBD2 for D (5 bases each). V gave up 7 bases and J gave up 7 bases, with 16 bases separating them. CDR1 is SNHLY, CDR2 FYNNEI, per germline. The CDR3 extends over 13 amino acids. CDR3 residues: CASNGGVRGTQYF. The CDR3, as DNA: TGTGCCAGCAATGGCGGAGTGAGGGGGACCCAGTACTTC. Supplemented by reference TRBV2 and TRBJ2-5, the full variable domain reads EPEVTQTPSHQVTQMGQEVILRCVPISNHLYFYWYRQILGQKVEFLVSFYNNEISEKSEIFDDQFSVERPDGSNFTLKIRSTKLEDSAMYFCASNGGVRGTQYFGPGTRLLVL.

This chain uses TRBV19 with TRBJ2-7; 8 bases agree with TRBD1. The V and J ends lost 5 bases and 3 bases, in that order; junction bases with no gene match: 9. Per germline, CDR1 LNHDA and CDR2 SQIVND (reference sequence). The CDR3 covers 15 residues. CDR3 loop: CASSVGQGKGYEQYF. As DNA, the CDR3 is TGTGCCAGTAGTGTCGGACAGGGAAAGGGCTACGAGCAGTACTTC.

The J gene is TRBJ1-2, the V gene TRBV20-1; D is ambiguous. CDR1 DFQATT and CDR2 SNEGSKA come from the germline V gene (reference sequence). This CDR3 has 9 amino acids. CDR3 nucleotide sequence: TGCACAAGTTCCGGCGGCTACACCTTC. Protein sequence: CTSSGGYTF.

This clone has a count of ten or more. The rearrangement joins TRBV27 to TRBJ2-1; 8 nucleotides line up with TRBD1. The length of the CDR3 is 14 residues. V was pared by 5 bases and J by 3 bases, with 3 bases of the junction left unmatched. The V gene's germline CDR1 is MNHEY and CDR2 SMNVEV (reference sequence). In DNA, the CDR3 is TGTGCCAGCAGTCGGACAGGGCTCTACAATGAGCAGTTCTTC. Amino acid sequence: CASSRTGLYNEQFF.

The V gene is TRBV6-1, the J gene TRBJ1-1; D is unresolved. The V and J ends lost 3 bases and 1 base respectively, with 21 bases between them. CDR1 is MNHNS, CDR2 SASEGT, per germline. CDR3 size: 18 residues. CDR3 nucleotide sequence: TGTGCCAGCAGTGATCCATTGACCGAGGTACTTTGGAACACTGAAGCTTTCTTT. It encodes CASSDPLTEVLWNTEAFF.

The rearrangement joins TRBV6-5 to TRBJ2-1; D unclear. The V end lost 3 bases, the J end lost 9 bases, and 15 bases lay between the germline ends. Germline V gives CDR1 MNHEY, CDR2 SVGAGI. The CDR3 covers 14 residues. The CDR3 nucleotides are TGTGCCAGCAGTTATATTGAGTCTTCGTCTGAGCAGTTCTTC. Translating gives CASSYIESSSEQFF.

V gene TRBV9 combines with J gene TRBJ2-1; 12 bases map to TRBD2. Germline V CDR1 and CDR2: SGDLS, YYNGEE. The CDR3 is 16 amino acids. Germline trimming cut 4 bases from V and 11 bases from J; bases unmatched to any gene: 13. The CDR3 loop reads CASSPPGASGRAKQFF. The CDR3 nucleotides read TGTGCCAGCAGCCCTCCAGGGGCTAGCGGGAGGGCAAAGCAGTTCTTC. The entire variable domain, with the rest obtained from reference TRBV9 and TRBJ2-1, is as follows: DSGVTQTPKHLITATGQRVTLRCSPRSGDLSVYWYQQSLDQGLQFLIQYYNGEERAKGNILERFSAQQFPDLHSELNLSSLELGDSALYFCASSPPGASGRAKQFFGPGTRLTVL.

Comment on this clone: Given a far larger clone just one base away, this is likely a sequencing read error. The V call is TRBV5-1, the J call TRBJ2-2; 11 nucleotides match TRBD1. CDR3 size: 16 residues. Germline CDR1 is SGHRS and CDR2 is YFSETQ. CDR3 amino acids: CASSRTGGANTRELFF. The DNA for the CDR3 is TGCGCCAGCAGCCGGACAGGGGGCGCGAACACCAGGGAGCTGTTTTTT.